This paragraph reports one T cell receptor beta chain. Its antigen remains unidentified. No per-base quality is available; no much larger clone lies one base away. Receptors were amplified or captured by the immunoSEQ multiplex PCR assay. T cell repertoires were profiled with deep sequencing of rearranged TCR beta loci together with multiparametric flow cytometry. This immuneACCESS table, as held by TCRdb, lists in-frame sequences with V and J called but not all clones. Of the missing ones, under half trace to an unresolved V gene in checked studies; the others have no known cause. Within this sample are some 26,000 clones, with over 75% of them counted one time only. The ten biggest clones cover around a third of the sample. From cysteine to phenylalanine, the CDR3 is 16 amino acids long. This entry keeps only the CDR3 DNA: 48 bases, framed from base 1. CDR1 and CDR2 (SGHRS, YFSETQ) derive from the germline V gene. V drops 2 bases and J drops 5 bases, leaving 19 bases in between.

This sample stems from a study of lymphopenia after photon versus proton radiotherapy (dated by TCRdb to the late 2010s). Turning to the overall study: In patients with gastrointestinal tumors who developed high-grade lymphopenia, the study compared the immunological effects of photon radiation therapy with those of proton radiation therapy. The goal of the study was to characterize the differences between the two radiation modalities in how they affect the immune system. The cohort comprised under 25 patients with gastrointestinal tumors who received either photon or proton therapy and then developed lymphopenia. On the study overall, not on this receptor specifically: After the lymphocyte count nadir, oligoclonal expansion, especially of CD8+ Temra cells, was observed in photon-treated repertoires, and the drop in diversity was driven by this expansion. The authors looked at the survival association only in patients who died, and they framed better survival with proton therapy as a possibility rather than a demonstrated result. Across the cohort, among patients who died, a greater drop in TCR diversity after the nadir was inversely correlated with overall survival time. Relative stability during treatment was observed in proton-treated patients, whereas loss of naive T cells and TCR diversity and gain of effector/memory populations were observed in photon-treated patients.

The sequencing here drew on peripheral blood, taken from a patient treated with photon-based radiotherapy. The chain joins TRBV5-1 to TRBJ2-5; TRBD2 is a weak D gene call, 6 bases matching. The receptor's source is a man aged 50 to 60 with gastric cancer. The CDR3: CASSFLSQGGLETQYF. At the DNA level, the sequence is TGCGCCAGCAGCTTCCTCTCCCAGGGAGGTTTGGAGACCCAGTACTTC.